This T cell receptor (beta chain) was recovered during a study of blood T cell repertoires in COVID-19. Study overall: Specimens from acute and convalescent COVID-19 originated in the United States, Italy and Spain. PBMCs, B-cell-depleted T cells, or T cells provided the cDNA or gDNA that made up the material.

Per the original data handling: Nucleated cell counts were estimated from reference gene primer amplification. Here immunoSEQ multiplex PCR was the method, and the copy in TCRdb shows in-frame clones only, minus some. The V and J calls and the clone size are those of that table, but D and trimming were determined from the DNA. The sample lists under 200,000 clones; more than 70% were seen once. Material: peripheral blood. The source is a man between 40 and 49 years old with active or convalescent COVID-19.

CDR3 DNA sequence: TGCGCCAGCAGCCGCTCTAACGGGGGCGGGGGGAACACTGAAGCTTTCTTT. It encodes CASSRSNGGGGNTEAFF. The V gene is TRBV5-1, the J gene TRBJ1-1, with TRBD1 as a possible D gene (6 bases). The CDR3 extends over 17 amino acids. Trimming shortened V by 4 bases and J by 1 base, and 20 bases separated the two germline ends. Germline lookup yields CDR1 SGHRS and CDR2 YFSETQ. Supplemented by reference TRBV5-1 and TRBJ1-1, the full variable domain reads KAGVTQTPRYLIKTRGQQVTLSCSPISGHRSVSWYQQTPGQGLQFLFEYFSETQRNKGNFPGRFSGRQFSNSRSEMNVSTLELGDSALYLCASSRSNGGGGNTEAFFGQGTRLTVV.